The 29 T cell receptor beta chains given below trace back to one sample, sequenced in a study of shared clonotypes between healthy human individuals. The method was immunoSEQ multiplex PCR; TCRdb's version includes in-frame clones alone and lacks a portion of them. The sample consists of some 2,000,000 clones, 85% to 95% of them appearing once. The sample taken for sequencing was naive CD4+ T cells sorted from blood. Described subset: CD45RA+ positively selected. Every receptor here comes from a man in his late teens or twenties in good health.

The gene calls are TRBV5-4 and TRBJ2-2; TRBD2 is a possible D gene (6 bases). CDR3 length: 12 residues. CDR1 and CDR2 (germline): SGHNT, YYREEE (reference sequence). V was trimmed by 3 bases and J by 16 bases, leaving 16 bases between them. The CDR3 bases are TGTGCCAGCAGCTCGGCTGGAGGGACGGGGTTTTTT. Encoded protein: CASSSAGGTGFF.

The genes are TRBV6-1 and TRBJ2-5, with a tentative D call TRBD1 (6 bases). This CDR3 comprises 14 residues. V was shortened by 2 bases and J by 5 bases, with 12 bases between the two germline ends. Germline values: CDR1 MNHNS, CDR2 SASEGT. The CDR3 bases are TGTGCCAGCAGTGAAAGGGGGATACTGGAGACCCAGTACTTC. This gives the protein CASSERGILETQYF.

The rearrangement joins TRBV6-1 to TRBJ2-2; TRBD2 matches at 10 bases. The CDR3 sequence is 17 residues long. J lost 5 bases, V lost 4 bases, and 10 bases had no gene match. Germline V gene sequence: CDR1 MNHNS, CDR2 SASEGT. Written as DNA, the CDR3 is TGTGCCAGCAGTGCCGTAACTAGCGGGATTGGGACCGGGGAGCTGTTTTTT. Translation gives CASSAVTSGIGTGELFF.

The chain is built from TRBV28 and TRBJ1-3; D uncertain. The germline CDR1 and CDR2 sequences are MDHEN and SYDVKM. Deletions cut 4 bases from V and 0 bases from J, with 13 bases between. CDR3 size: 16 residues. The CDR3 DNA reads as TGTGCCAGCAGTTCACCCGGACGGAGCTCTGGAAACACCATATATTTT. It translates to CASSSPGRSSGNTIYF.

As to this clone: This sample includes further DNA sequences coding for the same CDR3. The CDR3 DNA reads TGTGCCAGCAGTTTGTGGGGGACTAATGAAAAACTGTTTTTT. Its translation is CASSLWGTNEKLFF. The rearrangement joins TRBV27 to TRBJ1-4; possibly TRBD1 for D (5 bases). The CDR3 is 14 amino acids. V lost 3 bases, J lost 2 bases, and 7 bases lay in between. Per germline, CDR1 MNHEY and CDR2 SMNVEV (reference sequence).

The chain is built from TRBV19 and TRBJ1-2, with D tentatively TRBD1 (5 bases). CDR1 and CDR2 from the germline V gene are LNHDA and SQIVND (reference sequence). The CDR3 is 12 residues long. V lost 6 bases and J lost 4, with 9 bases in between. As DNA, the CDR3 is TGTGCCAGTAGCGGGGCTCCCTATGGCTACACCTTC. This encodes CASSGAPYGYTF. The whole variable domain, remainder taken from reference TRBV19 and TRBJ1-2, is DGGITQSPKYLFRKEGQNVTLSCEQNLNHDAMYWYRQDPGQGLRLIYYSQIVNDFQKGDIAEGYSVSREKKESFPLTVTSAQKNPTAFYLCASSGAPYGYTFGSGTRLTVV.

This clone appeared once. The CDR3 sequence is CASSSGQGSNYGYTF. CDR3 nucleotide sequence: TGTGCCAGCAGCTCTGGACAGGGTTCGAACTATGGCTACACCTTC. The chain uses TRBV28 and TRBJ1-2, with 8 bases aligning to TRBD1. Germline V lookup: CDR1 MDHEN, CDR2 SYDVKM. The CDR3 is 15 amino acids. V shed 6 bases, J shed 2 bases, and the junction held 8 bases outside the gene matches.

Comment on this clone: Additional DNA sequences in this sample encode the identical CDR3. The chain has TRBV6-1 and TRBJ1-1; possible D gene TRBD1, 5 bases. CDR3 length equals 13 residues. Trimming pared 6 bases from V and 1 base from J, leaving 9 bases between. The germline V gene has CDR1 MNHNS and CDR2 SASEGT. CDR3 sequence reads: CASRRGGNTEAFF. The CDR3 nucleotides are TGTGCCAGCAGGCGCGGGGGGAACACTGAAGCTTTCTTT.

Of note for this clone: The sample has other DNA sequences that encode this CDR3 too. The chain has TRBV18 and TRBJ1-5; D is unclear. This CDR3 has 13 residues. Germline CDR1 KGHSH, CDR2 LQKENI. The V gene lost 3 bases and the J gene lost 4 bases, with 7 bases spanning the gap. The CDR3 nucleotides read TGTGCCAGCTCACCTAGCGAAAATCAGCCCCAGCATTTT. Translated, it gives CASSPSENQPQHF.

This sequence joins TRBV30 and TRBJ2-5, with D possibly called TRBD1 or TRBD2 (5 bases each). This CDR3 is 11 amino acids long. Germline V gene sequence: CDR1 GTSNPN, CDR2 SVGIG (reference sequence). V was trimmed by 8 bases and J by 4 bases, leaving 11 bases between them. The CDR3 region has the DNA TGTGCCGGACTTAGGGGAGAGACCCAGTACTTC. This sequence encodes CAGLRGETQYF.

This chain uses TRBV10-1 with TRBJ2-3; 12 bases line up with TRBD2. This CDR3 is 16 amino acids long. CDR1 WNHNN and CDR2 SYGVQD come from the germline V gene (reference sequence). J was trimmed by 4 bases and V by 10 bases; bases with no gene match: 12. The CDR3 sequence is CATPARLAGAPDTQYF. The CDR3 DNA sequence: TGCGCCACCCCGGCCCGACTAGCGGGAGCGCCAGATACGCAGTATTTT.

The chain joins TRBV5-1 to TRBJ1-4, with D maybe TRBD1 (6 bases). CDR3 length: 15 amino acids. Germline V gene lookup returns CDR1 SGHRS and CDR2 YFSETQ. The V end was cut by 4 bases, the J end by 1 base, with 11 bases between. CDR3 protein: CASSRIQGTNEKLFF. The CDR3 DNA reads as TGCGCCAGCAGCCGAATACAGGGAACTAATGAAAAACTGTTTTTT.

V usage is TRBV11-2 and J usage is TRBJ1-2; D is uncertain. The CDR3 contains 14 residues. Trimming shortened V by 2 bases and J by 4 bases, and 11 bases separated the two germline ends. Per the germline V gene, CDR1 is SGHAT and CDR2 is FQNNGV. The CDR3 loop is CASSLTSLGYGYTF. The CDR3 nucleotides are TGTGCCAGCAGCTTAACCAGCTTGGGCTATGGCTACACCTTC.

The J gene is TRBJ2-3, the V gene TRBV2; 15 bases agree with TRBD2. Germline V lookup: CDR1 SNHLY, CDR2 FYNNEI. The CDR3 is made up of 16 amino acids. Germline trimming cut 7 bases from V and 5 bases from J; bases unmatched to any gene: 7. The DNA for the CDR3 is TGTGCCAGCAATCCGGGACTAGCGGGAGGATTAGATACGCAGTATTTT. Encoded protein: CASNPGLAGGLDTQYF.

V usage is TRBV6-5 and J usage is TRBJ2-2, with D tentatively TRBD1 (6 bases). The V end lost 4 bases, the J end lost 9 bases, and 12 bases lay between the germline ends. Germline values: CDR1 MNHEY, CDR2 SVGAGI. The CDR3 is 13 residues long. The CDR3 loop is CASSLGHPRELFF. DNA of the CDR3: TGTGCCAGCAGTTTGGGACATCCGCGGGAGCTGTTTTTT.

CDR3: CASSGEGPYEQYF. The CDR3 DNA is TGTGCCAGCAGTGGGGAGGGGCCCTACGAGCAGTACTTC. The genes are TRBV2 and TRBJ2-7; 7 nucleotides agree with TRBD2. The V and J ends lost 4 bases and 2 bases, in that order; junction bases with no gene match: 2. Germline V lookup: CDR1 SNHLY, CDR2 FYNNEI. The CDR3 consists of 13 residues.

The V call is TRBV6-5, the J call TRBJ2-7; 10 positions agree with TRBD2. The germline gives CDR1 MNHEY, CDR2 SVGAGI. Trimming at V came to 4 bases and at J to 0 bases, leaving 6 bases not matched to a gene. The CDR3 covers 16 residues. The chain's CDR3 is CASSSTTSGSSYEQYF. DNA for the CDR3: TGTGCCAGCAGTTCGACGACTAGCGGGTCCTCCTACGAGCAGTACTTC.

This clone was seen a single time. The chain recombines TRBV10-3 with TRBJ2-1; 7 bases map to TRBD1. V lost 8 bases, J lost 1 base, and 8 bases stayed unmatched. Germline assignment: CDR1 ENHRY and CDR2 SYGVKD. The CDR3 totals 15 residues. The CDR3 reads CAIASGQHSYNEQFF. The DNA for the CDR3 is TGTGCCATCGCTTCGGGACAGCATTCCTACAATGAGCAGTTCTTC.

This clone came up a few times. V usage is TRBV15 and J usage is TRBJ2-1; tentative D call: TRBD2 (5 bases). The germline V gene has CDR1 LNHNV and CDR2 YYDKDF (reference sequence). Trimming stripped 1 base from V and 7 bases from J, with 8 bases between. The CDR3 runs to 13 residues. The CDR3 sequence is CATSRVEGNEQFF. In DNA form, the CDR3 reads TGTGCCACCAGCAGAGTCGAGGGAAATGAGCAGTTCTTC. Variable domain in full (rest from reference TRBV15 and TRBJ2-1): DAMVIQNPRYQVTQFGKPVTLSCSQTLNHNVMYWYQQKSSQAPKLLFHYYDKDFNNEADTPDNFQSRRPNTSFCFLDIRSPGLGDTAMYLCATSRVEGNEQFFGPGTRLTVL.

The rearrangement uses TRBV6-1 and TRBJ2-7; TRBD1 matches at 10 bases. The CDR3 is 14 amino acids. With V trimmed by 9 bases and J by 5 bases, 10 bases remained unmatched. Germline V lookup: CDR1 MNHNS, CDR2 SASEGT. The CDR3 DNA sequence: TGTGCCAGTGCCCGACAGGGGGCTTTCGACGAGCAGTACTTC. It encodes CASARQGAFDEQYF.

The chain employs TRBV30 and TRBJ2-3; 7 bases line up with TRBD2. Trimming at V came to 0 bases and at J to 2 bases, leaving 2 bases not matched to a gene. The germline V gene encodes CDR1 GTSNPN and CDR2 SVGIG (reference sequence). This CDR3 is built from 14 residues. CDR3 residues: CAWSVLADTDTQYF. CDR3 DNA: TGTGCCTGGAGTGTCCTAGCGGACACAGATACGCAGTATTTT.

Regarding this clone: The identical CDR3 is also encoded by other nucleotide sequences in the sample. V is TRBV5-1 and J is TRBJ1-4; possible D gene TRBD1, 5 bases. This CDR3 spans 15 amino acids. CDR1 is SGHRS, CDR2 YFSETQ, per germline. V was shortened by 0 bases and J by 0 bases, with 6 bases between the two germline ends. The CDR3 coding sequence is TGCGCCAGCAGCTTGGGGGGGACAACTAATGAAAAACTGTTTTTT. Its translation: CASSLGGTTNEKLFF.

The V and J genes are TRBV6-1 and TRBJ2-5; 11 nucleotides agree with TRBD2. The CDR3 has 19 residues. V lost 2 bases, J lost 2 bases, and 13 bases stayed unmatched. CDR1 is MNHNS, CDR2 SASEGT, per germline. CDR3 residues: CASSERLASGGHPQETQYF. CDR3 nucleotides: TGTGCCAGCAGTGAAAGGTTGGCTAGCGGGGGGCACCCACAAGAGACCCAGTACTTC.

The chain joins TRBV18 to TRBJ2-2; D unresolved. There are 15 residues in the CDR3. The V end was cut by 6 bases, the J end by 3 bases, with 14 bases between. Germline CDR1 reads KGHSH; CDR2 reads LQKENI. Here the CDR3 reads CASSLGPTYTGELFF. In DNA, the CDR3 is TGTGCCAGCTCGCTTGGCCCTACATACACCGGGGAGCTGTTTTTT.

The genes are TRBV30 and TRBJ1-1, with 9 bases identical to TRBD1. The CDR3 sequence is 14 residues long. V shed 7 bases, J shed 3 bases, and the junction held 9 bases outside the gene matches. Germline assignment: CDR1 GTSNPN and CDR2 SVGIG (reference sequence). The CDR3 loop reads CASATRTGDTEAFF. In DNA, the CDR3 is TGTGCCTCCGCAACCCGGACAGGGGACACTGAAGCTTTCTTT.

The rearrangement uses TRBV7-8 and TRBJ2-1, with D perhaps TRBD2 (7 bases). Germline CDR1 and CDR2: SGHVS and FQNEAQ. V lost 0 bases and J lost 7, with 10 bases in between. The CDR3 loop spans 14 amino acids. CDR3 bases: TGTGCCAGCAGCTTAGCGGGAGGGGGGAATGAGCAGTTCTTC. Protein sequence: CASSLAGGGNEQFF.

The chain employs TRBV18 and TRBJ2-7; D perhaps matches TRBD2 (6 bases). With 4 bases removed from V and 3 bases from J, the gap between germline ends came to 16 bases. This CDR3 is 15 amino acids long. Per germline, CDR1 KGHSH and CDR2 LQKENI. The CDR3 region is CASSLLRGIVYEQYF. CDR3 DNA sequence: TGTGCCAGCTCACTACTCCGGGGGATTGTCTACGAGCAGTACTTC. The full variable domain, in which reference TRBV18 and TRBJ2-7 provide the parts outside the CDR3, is NAGVMQNPRHLVRRRGQEARLRCSPMKGHSHVYWYRQLPEEGLKFMVYLQKENIIDESGMPKERFSAEFPKEGPSILRIQQVVRGDSAAYFCASSLLRGIVYEQYFGPGTRLTVT.

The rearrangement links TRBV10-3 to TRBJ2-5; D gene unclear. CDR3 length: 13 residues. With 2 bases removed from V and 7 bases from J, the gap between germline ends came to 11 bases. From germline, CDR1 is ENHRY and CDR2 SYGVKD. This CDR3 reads CAISEGPTGTQYF. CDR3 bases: TGTGCCATCAGTGAGGGCCCGACGGGGACCCAGTACTTC.

The CDR3 spells CASSLAPRQGNEAFF. The CDR3 bases are TGCGCCAGCAGCTTGGCCCCGCGACAGGGAAATGAAGCTTTCTTT. V and J are TRBV5-1 and TRBJ1-1, with 7 positions matching TRBD1. V was clipped by 0 bases and J by 7 bases; unmatched bases: 9. Germline values: CDR1 SGHRS, CDR2 YFSETQ. CDR3 length: 15 residues.